This T cell receptor beta chain was captured in a study of human T cells and chemical hapten exposure. TCRdb reanalysed the RACE reads using MiXCR and keeps one entry per CDR3 protein. Among 80,000 to 100,000 distinct CDR3 sequences listed, 10% to 12% were seen once. This CDR3 region has 14 residues. The V and J ends lost 5 bases and 5 bases, in that order; junction bases with no gene match: 4. The germline V gene encodes CDR1 KGHDR and CDR2 SFDVKD. This clonotype was counted at least ten times. As for time point: patch test 3, about 24 weeks after DPC sensitization. As to treatment: therapeutic diphenylcyclopropenone sensitization with weekly scalp DPC.

The material was whole blood, obtained in connection with sensitization to the hapten diphenylcyclopropenone (DPC). The clonotype comes from a woman aged 50 to 65 with alopecia areata. Some clones in this sample may be carry-over from other donors' samples. The V call is TRBV24-1, the J call TRBJ2-2, with 7 bases aligning to TRBD1. This chain's CDR3 is CATSGQGRTGELFF. The CDR3 DNA follows: TGTGCCACCAGTGGACAGGGTCGAACCGGGGAGCTGTTTTTT.